Listed here are 5 T cell receptor beta chains from one sample, sequenced in a study of blood T cell repertoires in COVID-19. The repertoire was sequenced with immunoSEQ multiplex PCR; TCRdb's copy has only in-frame clones and lacks some. The table records hundreds of thousands of clones, about nine tenths of them present only once. The sample was PBMCs or T cells enriched from blood (not recorded which). The receptors were sampled from a woman aged 60-75 years who had recovered from COVID-19.

V and J are TRBV6-4 and TRBJ1-6, with D unresolved. This CDR3 comprises 13 residues. Germline loops: CDR1 MRHNA, CDR2 SNTAGT. V was pared by 4 bases and J by 7 bases, with 8 bases between. The CDR3 DNA reads as TGTGCCAGCAGTGCTTACACAAATTCACCCCTCCACTTT. Translation: CASSAYTNSPLHF.

This rearrangement joins TRBV4-1 to TRBJ1-4; TRBD1 might be the D (5 bases). V lost 5 bases and J 0 bases, leaving 13 bases between the germline ends. Germline CDR1 and CDR2: MGHRA and YSYEKL. The CDR3 has 16 amino acids. CDR3 amino acids: CASSSKGHPTNEKLFF. The CDR3 DNA is TGCGCCAGCAGCTCAAAGGGGCACCCAACTAATGAAAAACTGTTTTTT.

This clone was counted a single time. This may come from a read error, since a much larger clone is one base off. Other nucleotide sequences in the sample specify the same CDR3. The chain links TRBV7-2 to TRBJ1-1, with D unclear. CDR1 SGHTA and CDR2 FQGNSA come from the germline V gene. Trimming took off 1 base at V and 1 base at J, with 4 bases between the two ends. The CDR3 is made up of 13 amino acids. The chain's CDR3 is CASSLDRNTEAFF. CDR3 nucleotide sequence: TGTGCCAGCAGCTTAGACAGGAACACTGAAGCTTTCTTT.

The table lists this clone with a count of one. This chain uses TRBV19 with TRBJ1-5; 10 bases map to TRBD1. Losses at the gene ends were 3 bases for V and 7 bases for J; bases not matched to a gene: 6. This CDR3 comprises 15 residues. The germline V gene encodes CDR1 LNHDA and CDR2 SQIVND (reference sequence). The CDR3 here is CASSILGTGVQPQHF. The CDR3 coding sequence is TGTGCCAGTAGTATTTTAGGGACAGGGGTCCAGCCCCAGCATTTT. Looking up the rest from reference TRBV19 and TRBJ1-5 gives the full variable domain: DGGITQSPKYLFRKEGQNVTLSCEQNLNHDAMYWYRQDPGQGLRLIYYSQIVNDFQKGDIAEGYSVSREKKESFPLTVTSAQKNPTAFYLCASSILGTGVQPQHFGDGTRLSIL.

V is TRBV27 and J is TRBJ1-3, with a weak D call TRBD1 (6 bases). CDR1 and CDR2 (germline): MNHEY, SMNVEV (reference sequence). This CDR3 is built from 14 residues. V gave up 7 bases and J gave up 2 bases, with 12 bases separating them. The CDR3 region has the DNA TGTGCCAGCAAGGTATCAGGGGCTGGAAACACCATATATTTT. This gives the protein CASKVSGAGNTIYF.